Shown below are 29 T cell receptor beta chains from a single sample sequenced in a study of cytomegalovirus exposure and HLA in healthy donors. Amplification used 60 Vbeta primers and 13 Jbeta primers. The protocol was immunoSEQ multiplex PCR, while the TCRdb copy is restricted to in-frame clones and leaves out a portion. The table has about 97,000 clones, approximately 9% seen once. The sample was PBMCs. These receptors were collected from a man aged 45 to 65 in good health and CMV-seropositive.

The chain has TRBV7-9 and TRBJ2-1; TRBD2 matches 8 bases. In germline, CDR1 is SEHNR, CDR2 FQNEAQ (reference sequence). V lost 1 base to trimming and J lost 6 bases; unmatched junction nucleotides: 8. The CDR3 is 16 residues long. CDR3 amino acids: CASSLGSGRGRNEQFF. The DNA of the CDR3 is TGTGCCAGCAGCTTAGGGAGCGGGAGAGGACGCAATGAGCAGTTCTTC.

The rearrangement uses TRBV5-3 and TRBJ1-4; 8 nucleotides agree with TRBD1. TRBV5-3 is reported as an ORF; its role is uncertain. The CDR3 contains 14 residues. V shed 4 bases, J shed 8 bases, and the junction held 7 bases outside the gene matches. The CDR3 DNA follows: TGTGCCAGAAGCCCCAGGGGGCGGGAGGAAAAACTGTTTTTT. Encoded protein: CARSPRGREEKLFF.

This clone was counted between two and nine times. The chain couples TRBV5-1 to TRBJ2-2, with 13 bases aligning to TRBD2. The V segment lost 10 bases and the J segment 7 bases; nucleotides outside the gene matches: 7. This CDR3 has 14 residues. Germline CDR1 SGHRS, CDR2 YFSETQ. Here the CDR3 DNA reads TGCGCCGGTAGGACTAGCGGGAGTAGCGGGGAGCTGTTTTTT. This translates into CAGRTSGSSGELFF.

This clone was seen only a few times. CDR3 sequence: CAWSRRDLASYEQYF. CDR3 DNA: TGTGCCTGGAGCCGCCGGGACTTGGCGTCCTACGAGCAGTACTTC. The rearrangement joins TRBV30 to TRBJ2-7, with D perhaps matching TRBD2 (6 bases). This CDR3 has 15 amino acids. Germline-derived CDR1 and CDR2 are GTSNPN and SVGIG (reference sequence). Deletions cut 3 bases from V and 1 base from J, with 16 bases between.

The chain employs TRBV10-3 and TRBJ2-1, with unresolved D. The CDR3 covers 11 residues. V dropped 6 bases and J dropped 6 bases, with 6 bases sitting between them. Germline CDR1 reads ENHRY; CDR2 reads SYGVKD. The CDR3 DNA reads TGTGCCATCAGAGTAGTCAATGAGCAGTTCTTC. It encodes CAIRVVNEQFF.

This clone has only a few counts. The chain combines TRBV20-1 with TRBJ1-1; tentatively, D is TRBD1 (6 bases). Trimming removed 5 bases at V and 6 bases at J, with 10 bases between. The CDR3 totals 11 residues. Germline V gives CDR1 DFQATT, CDR2 SNEGSKA (reference sequence). The DNA for the CDR3 is TGCAGTGCTGCGGACAGAGCTGAAGCTTTCTTT. Its protein product is CSAADRAEAFF.

This chain uses TRBV18 with TRBJ2-7; D is ambiguous. V gave up 5 bases and J gave up 6 bases, with 8 bases separating them. The germline V gene encodes CDR1 KGHSH and CDR2 LQKENI. This CDR3 has 11 amino acids. The CDR3 sequence is CASSTISEQYF. DNA for the CDR3: TGTGCCAGCTCAACAATCTCCGAGCAGTACTTC.

In regard to this clone: Other DNA sequences of this sample code for an identical CDR3. The genes are TRBV5-1 and TRBJ2-2, with a tentative D call TRBD2 (5 bases). The CDR3 is 16 residues long. Germline CDR1 is SGHRS and CDR2 is YFSETQ. Trimming shortened V by 0 bases and J by 0 bases, and 9 bases separated the two germline ends. The CDR3 nucleotides are TGCGCCAGCAGCTTGGTAGCGCAAGCGAACACCGGGGAGCTGTTTTTT. Amino acid sequence: CASSLVAQANTGELFF.

The J gene is TRBJ2-2, the V gene TRBV18; TRBD1 matches at 7 bases. The J segment lost 4 bases and the V segment lost 3 bases, leaving 5 bases of the junction unmatched. The CDR3 has 15 residues. Germline V gives CDR1 KGHSH, CDR2 LQKENI. CDR3 protein: CASSPTGQPTGELFF. CDR3 nucleotides: TGTGCCAGCTCACCCACGGGACAGCCCACCGGGGAGCTGTTTTTT.

The V gene is TRBV30, the J gene TRBJ2-7, with 9 bases that match TRBD1. CDR1 and CDR2 (germline): GTSNPN, SVGIG (reference sequence). CDR3 length: 18 amino acids. With V trimmed by 0 bases and J by 7 bases, 19 bases remained unmatched. The CDR3 DNA is TGTGCCTGGAGTGTATCGGACAGGGGCGCCTCCTTACTCGGGGAGCAGTACTTC. This encodes CAWSVSDRGASLLGEQYF.

The chain recombines TRBV4-1 with TRBJ1-2, with TRBD1 as a possible D gene (6 bases). Germline V gene data show CDR1 as MGHRA and CDR2 as YSYEKL. The CDR3 runs to 17 residues. Trimming took off 3 bases at V and 1 base at J, with 18 bases between the two ends. The CDR3 nucleotides read TGCGCCAGCAGCCAGACGACAGGAACAGCTTTTAACTATGGCTACACCTTC. This codes for CASSQTTGTAFNYGYTF.

This clone was counted a few times. The chain links TRBV5-8 to TRBJ1-5; the match to TRBD1 covers 9 bases. Germline V gene data show CDR1 as SGHTS and CDR2 as YDEGEE. J lost 6 bases, V lost 2 bases, and 6 bases had no gene match. The CDR3 has 15 amino acids. CDR3 sequence: CASSLGTGSGQPQHF. The CDR3 DNA reads as TGTGCCAGCAGCTTAGGGACAGGGTCAGGTCAGCCCCAGCATTTT. Full variable domain (missing parts from reference TRBV5-8 and TRBJ1-5): EAGVTQSPTHLIKTRGQQATLRCSPISGHTSVYWYQQALGLGLQFLLWYDEGEERNRGNFPPRFSGRQFPNYSSELNVNALELEDSALYLCASSLGTGSGQPQHFGDGTRLSIL.

The table lists this clone with a few counts. The gene calls are TRBV28 and TRBJ2-7; TRBD1 might be the D (6 bases). Trimming removed 5 bases from V and 4 bases from J, with 12 bases in between. The CDR3 contains 13 residues. Per the germline V gene, CDR1 is MDHEN and CDR2 is SYDVKM. CDR3 coding DNA: TGTGCCAGCAGTAGGACAGCCACTTACGAGCAGTACTTC. As protein: CASSRTATYEQYF.

This clone turned up a few times. The CDR3 is CASSQGWDRGYEQYF. Written as DNA, the CDR3 is TGCGCCAGCAGCCAAGGATGGGACAGGGGGTACGAGCAGTACTTC. The chain recombines TRBV4-1 with TRBJ2-7; 11 bases are shared with TRBD1. The ends lost 1 base at V and 4 bases at J; junction bases unmatched: 3. The CDR3 spans 15 residues. CDR1 and CDR2 (germline): MGHRA, YSYEKL.

This clone was counted between two and nine times. V gene TRBV6-5 combines with J gene TRBJ1-4; TRBD1 matches 8 bases. V lost 1 base to trimming and J lost 5 bases; unmatched junction nucleotides: 6. Germline-derived CDR1 and CDR2 are MNHEY and SVGAGI. The CDR3 extends over 16 amino acids. In nucleotides, the CDR3 is TGTGCCAGCAGTTACTTTCGGACAGGGAGAAATGAAAAACTGTTTTTT. This sequence encodes CASSYFRTGRNEKLFF.

Only a few counts were recorded for this clone. The chain couples TRBV10-3 to TRBJ2-3, with D perhaps matching TRBD2 (5 bases). The CDR3 spans 15 residues. V shed 3 bases and J shed 0 bases, with 10 bases lying between them. CDR1 is ENHRY, CDR2 SYGVKD, per germline. The CDR3 nucleotides are TGTGCCATCAGTGACAGCGGAACTAGCACAGATACGCAGTATTTT. Its protein is CAISDSGTSTDTQYF.

The chain has TRBV28 and TRBJ2-1, with 7 bases aligning to TRBD1. The CDR3 runs 15 residues. The germline gives CDR1 MDHEN, CDR2 SYDVKM. V gave up 5 bases and J gave up 9 bases; unmatched junction bases: 13. CDR3 sequence: CASSPTDRDESEQFF. CDR3 bases: TGTGCCAGCAGTCCCACCGACAGGGATGAGAGTGAGCAGTTCTTC.

This clone was seen a handful of times. V usage is TRBV6-5 and J usage is TRBJ2-6, with D tentatively TRBD1 (6 bases). Trimming removed 4 bases from V and 0 bases from J, with 10 bases in between. This CDR3 has 16 residues. Germline CDR1 reads MNHEY; CDR2 reads SVGAGI. This chain's CDR3 is CASSSGTSSGANVLTF. The CDR3 nucleotides are TGTGCCAGCAGTTCCGGGACATCCTCTGGGGCCAACGTCCTGACTTTC.

This clone came up a few times. The V gene is TRBV11-2, the J gene TRBJ2-5, with D possibly matching TRBD1 (5 bases). Between the trimmed V and J ends, which lost 3 bases and 4 bases, there was a span of 12 bases. The CDR3 sequence is 14 residues long. CDR1 SGHAT and CDR2 FQNNGV come from the germline V gene. The CDR3 spells CASSFTTAAETQYF. DNA of the CDR3: TGTGCCAGCAGCTTCACGACAGCAGCAGAGACCCAGTACTTC.

This clone appeared a few times. The gene calls are TRBV29-1 and TRBJ1-1, with no clear D. The CDR3 sequence is 15 residues long. Germline V gives CDR1 SQVTM, CDR2 ANQGSEA. Trimming left V 4 bases short and J 3 bases short, with 18 bases between. The CDR3 sequence is CSVGEVRRDDTEAFF. The CDR3, as DNA: TGCAGCGTTGGGGAAGTTAGGCGGGATGACACTGAAGCTTTCTTT.

Only a few counts were recorded for this clone. The V gene is TRBV30, the J gene TRBJ1-3; weak D call: TRBD1 (6 bases). This CDR3 comprises 14 residues. Germline values: CDR1 GTSNPN, CDR2 SVGIG (reference sequence). V lost 5 bases and J lost 2, with 13 bases in between. The CDR3 nucleotides are TGTGCCTGGGATTCAGGGGCAACTGGAAACACCATATATTTT. It specifies CAWDSGATGNTIYF.

The CDR3 DNA follows: TGTGCCAGCAGCTTACTAGCGGGAGGCCATGAGCAGTTCTTC. It yields the protein CASSLLAGGHEQFF. The chain has TRBV7-2 and TRBJ2-1; the match to TRBD2 covers 11 bases. The CDR3 has 14 residues. After removal of 2 bases from V and 8 bases from J, the junction contained 2 bases not matched to a gene. The germline CDR1 and CDR2 sequences are SGHTA and FQGNSA.

The chain employs TRBV19 and TRBJ2-1; 10 positions match TRBD2. Germline-derived CDR1 and CDR2 are LNHDA and SQIVND (reference sequence). The J segment lost 8 bases and the V segment lost 3 bases, leaving 7 bases of the junction unmatched. CDR3 length equals 15 residues. CDR3 region: CASSIKREGRHEQFF. DNA of the CDR3: TGTGCCAGTAGTATCAAGCGGGAGGGCCGCCATGAGCAGTTCTTC.

This clone was found a few times. The chain couples TRBV11-1 to TRBJ1-1, with unresolved D. The CDR3 extends over 15 amino acids. V was cut by 5 bases and J by 3 bases, with 16 bases left in between. CDR1 and CDR2 from the germline V gene are SGHAT and FQDESV (reference sequence). In DNA form, the CDR3 reads TGTGCCAGCAGCCCATCCTACGGCGAGGACACTGAAGCTTTCTTT. Its protein is CASSPSYGEDTEAFF.

The sample holds a few counts of this clone. The chain combines TRBV27 with TRBJ1-5, with D unresolved. This CDR3 has 15 amino acids. V was pared by 7 bases and J by 0 bases, with 13 bases between. The V gene's germline CDR1 is MNHEY and CDR2 SMNVEV (reference sequence). CDR3 amino acids: CASTLSGHSNQPQHF. DNA for the CDR3: TGTGCCAGCACCCTAAGCGGCCATAGCAATCAGCCCCAGCATTTT.

The chain employs TRBV7-2 and TRBJ2-7; 9 nucleotides match TRBD2. V shed 2 bases, J shed 0 bases, and the junction held 8 bases outside the gene matches. CDR3 length: 17 amino acids. CDR1 and CDR2 from the germline V gene are SGHTA and FQGNSA. The CDR3 protein is CASSLYPSGRSSYEQYF. The CDR3 DNA reads as TGTGCCAGCAGCTTATATCCCAGCGGGAGGTCCTCCTACGAGCAGTACTTC.

The chain combines TRBV29-1 with TRBJ2-3; TRBD2 matches at 14 bases. With 4 bases clipped from V and 3 bases from J, the junction kept 6 bases outside the gene matches. The CDR3 loop spans 16 amino acids. The V gene's germline CDR1 is SQVTM and CDR2 ANQGSEA. In DNA, the CDR3 is TGCAGCGTTGCAGGGACTAGCGGGAGAGTAACAGATACGCAGTATTTT. Translation: CSVAGTSGRVTDTQYF.

This clone was recorded a few times. The chain recombines TRBV29-1 with TRBJ2-7; TRBD1 is a possible D gene (6 bases). The CDR3 contains 11 residues. CDR1 and CDR2 from the germline V gene are SQVTM and ANQGSEA. Trimming took 5 bases from V and 2 from J, leaving 7 bases between them. The chain's CDR3 is CSVKGAYEQYF. For the CDR3, the DNA is TGCAGCGTTAAGGGGGCCTACGAGCAGTACTTC.

The V call is TRBV27, the J call TRBJ2-3; no clear D. Trimming left V 5 bases short and J 2 bases short, with 11 bases between. Germline assignment: CDR1 MNHEY and CDR2 SMNVEV (reference sequence). This CDR3 has 14 residues. The CDR3 DNA reads TGTGCCAGCAGTCTCAGAATCCACACAGATACGCAGTATTTT. This encodes CASSLRIHTDTQYF.